This record covers a single T cell receptor (beta chain). The V gene lost 8 bases and the J gene lost 6 bases, with 16 bases spanning the gap. Germline V CDR1 and CDR2: MNHEY, SVGAGI. The CDR3 sequence is 13 residues long. The sample originates from a study of blood T cell repertoires in COVID-19. Study-level information: T cells, B-cell-depleted T cells, or PBMCs supplied cDNA or gDNA.

Participant-reported clinical history was the basis for cohort assignment. Only in-frame clones appear in the TCRdb table, and some are missing; sequencing was by immunoSEQ multiplex PCR. The data contain fewer than 150,000 clones, under 85% of them singletons. The chain carries TRBV6-5 and TRBJ1-1; D is possibly TRBD1 (6 bases). This receptor was obtained from a man aged 30 to 39 who had recovered from COVID-19. Specimen: PBMCs or T cells enriched from blood (not recorded which). The CDR3 is CASSGAGFSEAFF. The CDR3 region has the DNA TGTGCCAGCTCAGGGGCCGGGTTCTCTGAAGCTTTCTTT.